Listed below are T cell receptor beta chains from one sample, sequenced in a study of control samples from healthy donors and cancer patients. Sequencing used immunoSEQ multiplex PCR; TCRdb keeps in-frame clones, though not all of them. The data show roughly 99,000 clones, roughly 78% seen once. The sequenced sample consisted of blood. These receptors originate from a man in his 60s in good health. The CDR3 runs from the conserved cysteine through the conserved F or W. Some rows have no size entry. The others give once, few or many, or a class for an expanded clone.

clone size	V gene	CDR3 protein
-	TRBV5-1	CASADRDGGKNIQYF
-	TRBV2	CASSAGTSRTYEQYF
-	TRBV28	CASSLKAGGTEAFF
once	TRBV28	CASSLAFGTSGRYEQYF
-	TRBV6-5	CASSHDSTYQPQHF
-	TRBV28	CASSRTSGSLNEQFF
-	TRBV5-4	CASSSPGRDASTDTQYF
-	TRBV3-1/TRBV3-2	CASSPQINQPQHF
-	TRBV30	CAWTWGAGSGNTIYF
-	TRBV2	CASSQGYGYTF
-	TRBV3-1/TRBV3-2	CASSQDMTNTEAFF
-	TRBV6-5	CASSLEPIISGNTIYF
-	TRBV9	CASSPRRDSGELFF
-	TRBV10-3	CAISELNEQFF
-	TRBV3-1/TRBV3-2	CASSAETSGGVGESTDTQYF
-	TRBV2	CASSEATTYEQYF